A single sample gave rise to the 24 T cell receptor beta chains below, sequenced in a study of blood T cells in healthy people across ages. Sample-barcoded 5' priming and a J-beta primer mix drove a second PCR of about 6 to 11 cycles. TCRdb called the 5' RACE reads again in MiXCR, with one record for every CDR3 protein. The repertoire has approximately 580,000 distinct CDR3 sequences, 24% of them found once; the top ten carry 8.7%. This sample also appeared in a second study, on T cells of mothers and their children.

Specimen: blood. Source of these receptors: a boy aged 5-17 years in good health.

This clonotype was counted at least ten times. V and J are TRBV6-5 and TRBJ1-4; D not certain. V was cut by 5 bases and J by 4 bases, with 8 bases left in between. Germline lookup yields CDR1 MNHEY and CDR2 SVGAGI. The CDR3 has 13 amino acids. CDR3 bases: TGTGCCAGCAGTCTGGGCAGTAATGAAAAACTGTTTTTT. Translating gives CASSLGSNEKLFF.

V and J are TRBV28 and TRBJ1-1; D unresolved. V was shortened by 3 bases and J by 4 bases, with 12 bases between the two germline ends. Germline CDR1 and CDR2: MDHEN and SYDVKM. This CDR3 has 14 amino acids. The CDR3 nucleotides read TGTGCCAGCAGTTTCGTGGAGGGAGCCACTGAAGCTTTCTTT. This gives the protein CASSFVEGATEAFF.

The chain employs TRBV7-8 and TRBJ2-1; TRBD2 matches at 8 bases. The CDR3 extends over 15 amino acids. The trim removed 1 base at V and 6 bases at J, leaving 5 bases unmatched. In germline, CDR1 is SGHVS, CDR2 FQNEAQ. The CDR3 bases are TGTGCCAGCAGCTTAGTCGGGGGGGCTAGCAATGAGCAGTTCTTC. Translating gives CASSLVGGASNEQFF.

The chain uses TRBV3-1 and TRBJ2-1; 7 nucleotides line up with TRBD2. V lost 0 bases, J lost 8 bases, and 10 bases stayed unmatched. Germline values: CDR1 LGHDT, CDR2 YNNKEL (reference sequence). This CDR3 spans 16 amino acids. This chain's CDR3 is CASSQDWREIVYEQFF. CDR3 nucleotides: TGTGCCAGCAGCCAAGATTGGCGGGAGATTGTCTATGAGCAGTTCTTC.

The V and J genes are TRBV10-3 and TRBJ2-3; 14 positions match TRBD2. Germline lookup yields CDR1 ENHRY and CDR2 SYGVKD. J gave up 4 bases and V 6 bases, and 3 bases lay outside the gene matches. The CDR3 runs 15 residues. As DNA, the CDR3 is TGTGCCATCAGCGGGACTAGCGGGAGCCCAGATACGCAGTATTTT. Protein product: CAISGTSGSPDTQYF.

This clonotype has only a few counts. The V gene is TRBV2, the J gene TRBJ2-3, with D hard to call. Per germline, CDR1 SNHLY and CDR2 FYNNEI. V shed 6 bases and J shed 5 bases, with 9 bases lying between them. This CDR3 spans 12 amino acids. The CDR3 DNA reads as TGTGCCAGCAGGTTTGTGGGAGATACGCAGTATTTT. Its translation is CASRFVGDTQYF.

A few counts support this clonotype. This chain joins TRBV20-1 and TRBJ2-7; TRBD1 might be the D (6 bases). Trimming took off 2 bases at V and 2 bases at J, with 13 bases between the two ends. Germline CDR1 DFQATT, CDR2 SNEGSKA (reference sequence). CDR3 length equals 14 residues. DNA for the CDR3: TGCAGTGCTAGACGATTACAGGGCCCCTACGAGCAGTACTTC. Translating gives CSARRLQGPYEQYF.

This clonotype was observed a handful of times. The CDR3 sequence: CASSLPGLAGPDTQYF. The CDR3 nucleotides read TGCGCCAGCAGCTTACCGGGACTAGCGGGACCAGATACGCAGTATTTT. This chain joins TRBV5-1 and TRBJ2-3; 13 bases fit TRBD2. Trimming removed 2 bases from V and 4 bases from J; junction bases left unmatched: 4. The CDR3 is 16 amino acids. Germline CDR1 is SGHRS and CDR2 is YFSETQ.

This clonotype was seen a few times. The CDR3 protein is CASSPQASGRMKTQYF. The CDR3 bases are TGTGCCAGCAGTCCCCAAGCTAGCGGGAGGATGAAGACCCAGTACTTC. The V and J genes are TRBV28 and TRBJ2-5, with TRBD2 matching 11 bases. Looked up from germline, CDR1 is MDHEN and CDR2 is SYDVKM. This CDR3 has 16 residues. Germline trimming cut 5 bases from V and 6 bases from J; bases unmatched to any gene: 11.

This clonotype was recorded a few times. The V gene is TRBV5-1, the J gene TRBJ2-3; weak D call: TRBD2 (6 bases). The CDR3 covers 16 residues. CDR1 and CDR2 (germline): SGHRS, YFSETQ. Trimming removed 0 bases from V and 0 bases from J, with 11 bases in between. CDR3 residues: CASSLGSGASTDTQYF. For the CDR3, the DNA is TGCGCCAGCAGCTTGGGTAGCGGAGCAAGCACAGATACGCAGTATTTT.

V and J are TRBV5-1 and TRBJ2-1; no clear D gene. The CDR3 is 12 amino acids. The germline V gene encodes CDR1 SGHRS and CDR2 YFSETQ. Trimming shortened V by 0 bases and J by 6 bases, and 4 bases separated the two germline ends. CDR3 in DNA: TGCGCCAGCAGCTTGGCCCCCAATGAGCAGTTCTTC. Its protein is CASSLAPNEQFF.

This clonotype has just a few counts. V and J are TRBV3-1 and TRBJ2-7; D unclear. V lost 8 bases to trimming and J lost 2 bases, with 16 bases between them. There are 14 residues in the CDR3. Germline V CDR1 and CDR2: LGHDT, YNNKEL (reference sequence). Written as DNA, the CDR3 is TGTGCCAGCCCGTTGACCGACATCCCCTACGAGCAGTACTTC. Amino acid sequence: CASPLTDIPYEQYF.

The chain joins TRBV12-3 or TRBV12-4 to TRBJ2-3; D gene ambiguous. This CDR3 comprises 14 residues. The germline V and J ends were trimmed by 7 bases and 4 bases, with 15 bases remaining between them. This chain's CDR3 is CASTSGGRSDTQYF. The CDR3 nucleotides read TGTGCCAGCACCTCTGGCGGCAGGTCAGATACGCAGTATTTT.

The chain's CDR3 is CASRWTIYWETQYF. The CDR3 DNA reads TGTGCCAGCAGGTGGACAATCTATTGGGAGACCCAGTACTTC. The J gene is TRBJ2-5, the V gene TRBV5-5; possibly TRBD1 for D (5 bases). CDR3 length equals 14 residues. V gave up 5 bases and J gave up 5 bases, with 16 bases separating them. Germline V gene sequence: CDR1 SGHKS, CDR2 YYEKEE (reference sequence).

V usage is TRBV5-6 and J usage is TRBJ2-3, with D unresolved. The V end was cut by 4 bases, the J end by 2 bases, with 17 bases between. This CDR3 comprises 16 residues. Germline loops: CDR1 SGHDT, CDR2 YYEEEE. The CDR3 region has the DNA TGTGCCAGCAGCCCTCCGGTGACCCACCCCACAGATACGCAGTATTTT. Protein product: CASSPPVTHPTDTQYF.

V gene TRBV11-1 combines with J gene TRBJ2-3; D possibly uses TRBD1 or TRBD2 (5 bases each). V was cut by 5 bases and J by 1 base, with 16 bases left in between. This CDR3 has 16 amino acids. Germline V gene data show CDR1 as SGHAT and CDR2 as FQDESV (reference sequence). The chain's CDR3 is CASSLGTALGTDTQYF. CDR3 in DNA: TGTGCCAGCAGCCTAGGGACGGCACTTGGCACAGATACGCAGTATTTT.

V gene TRBV9 combines with J gene TRBJ2-3; D gene uncertain. CDR3 length: 13 residues. V gave up 3 bases and J gave up 8 bases, with 13 bases separating them. Germline V CDR1 and CDR2: SGDLS, YYNGEE. CDR3 DNA sequence: TGTGCCAGCAGCGCGCGACTTCAGAGTACGCAGTATTTT. Its protein is CASSARLQSTQYF.

The rearrangement uses TRBV20-1 and TRBJ2-5; 13 bases agree with TRBD2. CDR3 size: 14 residues. V lost 6 bases, J lost 4 bases, and 5 bases stayed unmatched. Germline V CDR1 and CDR2: DFQATT, SNEGSKA (reference sequence). As DNA, the CDR3 is TGCAGTGCAGAACTAGCGGGGGGGCCAGAGACCCAGTACTTC. This encodes CSAELAGGPETQYF.

This chain joins TRBV5-1 and TRBJ1-4; 9 nucleotides align to TRBD1. There are 16 residues in the CDR3. Germline CDR1 and CDR2: SGHRS and YFSETQ. V gave up 2 bases and J gave up 8 bases; unmatched junction bases: 10. CDR3 DNA: TGCGCCAGCAGCTTTAGGATGGGGACAGGGCACGAAAAACTGTTTTTT. This encodes CASSFRMGTGHEKLFF.

Comment on this clonotype: One end of the junction does not line up with germline, which may come from a read error. The genes are TRBV15 and TRBJ1-3; TRBD1 matches at 10 bases. The CDR3 length is 15 residues. Germline lookup yields CDR1 LNHNV and CDR2 YYDKDF (reference sequence). The CDR3 DNA follows: TGTGCCACCAGCTGGGACAGGGGCGGTGGAACCACCATATATTTT. It specifies CATSWDRGGGTTIYF.

The chain carries TRBV5-1 and TRBJ2-3, with D possibly called TRBD1 or TRBD2 (5 bases each). CDR1 is SGHRS and CDR2 is YFSETQ in the germline V gene. V lost 5 bases, J lost 2 bases, and 15 bases lay in between. CDR3 size: 15 residues. CDR3 bases: TGCGCCAGCAGGGGACCCTCACTCAACACAGATACGCAGTATTTT. The encoded protein is CASRGPSLNTDTQYF.

The rearrangement uses TRBV12-3 or TRBV12-4 and TRBJ1-2, with D perhaps matching TRBD1 (5 bases). With 3 bases removed from V and 5 bases from J, the gap between germline ends came to 10 bases. The CDR3 is 13 amino acids. CDR3 DNA: TGTGCCAGCAGTTTCCGCAGGGTTTATGGCTACACCTTC. It yields the protein CASSFRRVYGYTF.

V and J are TRBV21-1 and TRBJ2-5; the DNA was not used to check the table's D call, TRBD1. TRBV21-1 is a recognized pseudogene. This CDR3 region has 15 residues. In DNA, the CDR3 is TGTGCCAGCAGCAAAGTTCCGGACACACAAGAGACCCAGTACTTC. Its translation: CASSKVPDTQETQYF.

This clonotype was counted only a few times. The V gene is TRBV20-1, the J gene TRBJ1-2; D is unclear. Trimming took off 0 bases at V and 4 bases at J, with 9 bases between the two ends. This CDR3 contains 13 residues. Germline CDR1 reads DFQATT; CDR2 reads SNEGSKA (reference sequence). The CDR3 sequence: CSARDSSSYGYTF. CDR3 DNA: TGCAGTGCTAGAGATTCTTCCAGCTATGGCTACACCTTC.